This entry describes one T cell receptor (beta chain). The data derive from a study of blood T cell repertoires in COVID-19. Study-wide background: Nucleic acid was either cDNA or gDNA, and it came from T cells, B-cell-depleted T cells, or PBMCs.

CDR1 and CDR2 from the germline V gene are KGHSH and LQKENI. The ends were cut back, 0 bases at V and 1 base at J, with 9 bases in the middle. The CDR3 runs 15 residues. Method: immunoSEQ multiplex PCR; TCRdb's copy keeps in-frame clones and lacks some. Of 200,000 to 250,000 clones in the sample, around four fifths were seen once. The sample was peripheral blood. This TCR derives from a woman aged 45 to 65 with active or convalescent COVID-19. This chain links TRBV18 with TRBJ2-5; the D gene is possibly TRBD1 (6 bases). CDR3 DNA sequence: TGTGCCAGCTCACCACCGGGACATCTCCAAGAGACCCAGTACTTC. Translated, it gives CASSPPGHLQETQYF.